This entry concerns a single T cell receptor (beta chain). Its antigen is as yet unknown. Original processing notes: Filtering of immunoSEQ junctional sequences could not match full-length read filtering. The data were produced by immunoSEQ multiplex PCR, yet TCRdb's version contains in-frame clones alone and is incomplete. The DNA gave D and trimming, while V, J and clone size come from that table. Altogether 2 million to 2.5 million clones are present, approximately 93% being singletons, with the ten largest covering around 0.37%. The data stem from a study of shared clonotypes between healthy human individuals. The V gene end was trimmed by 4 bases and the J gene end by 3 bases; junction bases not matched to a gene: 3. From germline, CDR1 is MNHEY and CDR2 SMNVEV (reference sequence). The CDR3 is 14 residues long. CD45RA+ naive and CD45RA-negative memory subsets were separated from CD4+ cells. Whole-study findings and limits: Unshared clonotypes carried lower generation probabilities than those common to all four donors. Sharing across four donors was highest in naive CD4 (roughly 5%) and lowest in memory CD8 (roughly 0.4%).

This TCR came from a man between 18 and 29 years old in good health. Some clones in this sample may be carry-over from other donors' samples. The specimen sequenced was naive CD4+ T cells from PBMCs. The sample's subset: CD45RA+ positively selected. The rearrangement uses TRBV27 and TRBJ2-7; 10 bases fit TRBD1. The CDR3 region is CASSSTGGGYEQYF. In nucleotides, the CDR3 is TGTGCCAGCAGTTCGACAGGGGGCGGCTACGAGCAGTACTTC.